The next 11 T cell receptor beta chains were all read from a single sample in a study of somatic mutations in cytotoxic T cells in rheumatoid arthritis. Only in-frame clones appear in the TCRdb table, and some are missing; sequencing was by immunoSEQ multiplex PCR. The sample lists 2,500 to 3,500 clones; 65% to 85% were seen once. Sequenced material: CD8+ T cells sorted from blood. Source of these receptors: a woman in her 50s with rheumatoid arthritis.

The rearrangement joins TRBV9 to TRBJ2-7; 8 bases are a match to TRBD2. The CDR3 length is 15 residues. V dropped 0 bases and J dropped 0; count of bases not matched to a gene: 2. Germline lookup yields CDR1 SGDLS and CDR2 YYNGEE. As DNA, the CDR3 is TGTGCCAGCAGCGTAGGGACTAGCAGCTCCTACGAGCAGTACTTC. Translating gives CASSVGTSSSYEQYF.

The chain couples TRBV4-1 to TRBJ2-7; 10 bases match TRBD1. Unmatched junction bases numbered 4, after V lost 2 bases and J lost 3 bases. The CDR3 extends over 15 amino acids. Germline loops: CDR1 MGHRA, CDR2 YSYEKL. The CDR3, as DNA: TGCGCCAGCAGCCAATATGGGACAGGGGACTACGAGCAGTACTTC. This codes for CASSQYGTGDYEQYF.

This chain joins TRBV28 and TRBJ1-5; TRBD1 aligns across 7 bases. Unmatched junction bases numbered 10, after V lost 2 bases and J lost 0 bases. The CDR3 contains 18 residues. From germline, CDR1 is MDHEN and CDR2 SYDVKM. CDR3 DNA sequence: TGTGCCAGCAGTTTAGAACCGACACGACAGGGTAGCAATCAGCCCCAGCATTTT. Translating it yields CASSLEPTRQGSNQPQHF.

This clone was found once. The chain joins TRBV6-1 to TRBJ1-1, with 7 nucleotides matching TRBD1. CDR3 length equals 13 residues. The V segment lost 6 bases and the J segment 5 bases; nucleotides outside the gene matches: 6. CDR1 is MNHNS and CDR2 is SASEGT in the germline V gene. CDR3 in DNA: TGTGCCAGCAGCGTCCAGGGGGTTACTGAAGCTTTCTTT. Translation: CASSVQGVTEAFF.

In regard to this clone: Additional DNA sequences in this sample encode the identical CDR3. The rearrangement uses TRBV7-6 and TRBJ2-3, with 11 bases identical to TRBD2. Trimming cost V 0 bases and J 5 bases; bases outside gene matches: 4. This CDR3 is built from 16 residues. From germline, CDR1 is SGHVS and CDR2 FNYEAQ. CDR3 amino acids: CASSLASGRAGDTQYF. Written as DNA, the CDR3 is TGTGCCAGCAGCTTAGCTAGCGGGAGGGCCGGAGATACGCAGTATTTT.

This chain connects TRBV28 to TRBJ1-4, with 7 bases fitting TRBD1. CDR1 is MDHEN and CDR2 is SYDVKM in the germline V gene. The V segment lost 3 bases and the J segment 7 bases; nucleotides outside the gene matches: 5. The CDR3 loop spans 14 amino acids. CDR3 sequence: CASSLLTGREKLFF. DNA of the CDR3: TGTGCCAGCAGTTTGTTGACAGGGCGTGAAAAACTGTTTTTT.

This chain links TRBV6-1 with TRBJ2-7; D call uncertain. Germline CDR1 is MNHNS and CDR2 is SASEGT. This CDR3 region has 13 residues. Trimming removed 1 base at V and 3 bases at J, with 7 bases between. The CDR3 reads CASSEGYSYEQYF. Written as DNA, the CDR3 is TGTGCCAGCAGTGAAGGCTACAGCTACGAGCAGTACTTC.

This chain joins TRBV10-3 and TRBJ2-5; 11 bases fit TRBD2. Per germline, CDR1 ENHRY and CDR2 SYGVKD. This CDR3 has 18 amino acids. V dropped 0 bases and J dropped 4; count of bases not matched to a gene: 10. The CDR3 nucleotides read TGTGCCATCAGTGAGTCTAGGCTAGCGGGAGGCCCAGGAGAGACCCAGTACTTC. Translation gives CAISESRLAGGPGETQYF.

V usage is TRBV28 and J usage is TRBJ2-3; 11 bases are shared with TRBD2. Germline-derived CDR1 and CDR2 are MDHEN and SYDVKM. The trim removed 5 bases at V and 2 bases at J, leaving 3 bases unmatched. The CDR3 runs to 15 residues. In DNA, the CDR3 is TGTGCCAGCAGTATACTAGCGGGAGACACAGATACGCAGTATTTT. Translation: CASSILAGDTDTQYF.

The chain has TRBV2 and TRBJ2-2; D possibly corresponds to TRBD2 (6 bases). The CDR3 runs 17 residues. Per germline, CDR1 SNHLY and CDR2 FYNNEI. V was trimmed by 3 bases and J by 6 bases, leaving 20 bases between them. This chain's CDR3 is CASSEMSTWEVSGELFF. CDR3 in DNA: TGTGCCAGCAGTGAGATGTCTACGTGGGAGGTTTCCGGGGAGCTGTTTTTT.

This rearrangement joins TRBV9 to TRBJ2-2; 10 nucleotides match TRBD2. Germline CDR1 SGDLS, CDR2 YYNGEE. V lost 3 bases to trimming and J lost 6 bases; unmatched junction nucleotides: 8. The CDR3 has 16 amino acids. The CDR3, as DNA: TGTGCCAGCAGCGCGACTAGCGGGCGGGCGGCCGGGGAGCTGTTTTTT. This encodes CASSATSGRAAGELFF.